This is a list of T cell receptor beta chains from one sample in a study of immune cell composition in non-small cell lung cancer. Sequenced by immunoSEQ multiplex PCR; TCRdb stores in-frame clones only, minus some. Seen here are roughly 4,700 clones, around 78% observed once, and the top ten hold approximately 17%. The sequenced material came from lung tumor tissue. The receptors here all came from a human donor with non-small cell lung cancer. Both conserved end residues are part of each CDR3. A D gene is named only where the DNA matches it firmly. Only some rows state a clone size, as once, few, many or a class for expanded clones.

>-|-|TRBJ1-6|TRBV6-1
CASSHLEGRNSPLHF
TGTGCCAGCAGTCACCTGGAGGGCAGGAATTCACCCCTCCACTTT
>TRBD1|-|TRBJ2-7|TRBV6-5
CASSLSGTGAEQYF
TGTGCCAGCAGTTTATCCGGGACAGGGGCCGAGCAGTACTTC
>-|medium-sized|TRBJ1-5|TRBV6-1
CASSESGDIQPQHF
TGTGCCAGCAGTGAATCAGGGGATATTCAGCCCCAGCATTTT
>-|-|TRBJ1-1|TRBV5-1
CASRHGGGIFF
TGCGCCAGCAGACACGGAGGAGGTATCTTCTTT
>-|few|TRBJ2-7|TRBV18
CASSPGGSDGEQYF
TGTGCCAGCTCACCAGGAGGGAGTGATGGCGAGCAGTACTTC
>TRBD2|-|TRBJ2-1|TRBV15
CATSRSGLNSEFF
TGTGCCACCAGCAGATCGGGACTAAACTCAGAGTTCTTC
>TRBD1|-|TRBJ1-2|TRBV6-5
CASRKHTGVYGYTF
TGTGCCAGCAGGAAACATACAGGGGTCTATGGCTACACCTTC
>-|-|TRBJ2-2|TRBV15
CATSRKAGTHNTGELFF
TGTGCCACCAGCAGGAAAGCCGGGACACACAACACCGGGGAGCTGTTTTTT
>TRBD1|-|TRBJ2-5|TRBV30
CAHQVGQAQETQYF
TGTGCACATCAAGTGGGACAGGCCCAAGAGACCCAGTACTTC
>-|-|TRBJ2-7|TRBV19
CASSIAGESPEQYF
TGTGCCAGTAGTATAGCGGGAGAATCACCCGAGCAGTACTTC
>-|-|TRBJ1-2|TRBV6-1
CASSEVGVYGYTF
TGTGCCAGCAGTGAAGTGGGAGTCTATGGCTACACCTTC
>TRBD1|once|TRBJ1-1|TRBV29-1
CSVQTGRGDTEAFF
TGCAGCGTTCAGACAGGGAGAGGCGACACTGAAGCTTTCTTT
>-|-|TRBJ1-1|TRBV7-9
CASSLRTRGIAFNTEAFF
TGTGCCAGCAGCTTAAGGACCAGGGGTATTGCATTCAACACTGAAGCTTTCTTT
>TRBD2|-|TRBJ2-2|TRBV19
CASSIRPLLAGLVNTGELFF
TGTGCCAGTAGTATACGCCCACTCCTAGCGGGCCTTGTGAACACCGGGGAGCTGTTTTTT
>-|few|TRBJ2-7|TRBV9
CASSVGSSLAYEQYF
TGTGCCAGCAGCGTAGGGTCTAGCTTAGCCTACGAGCAGTACTTC
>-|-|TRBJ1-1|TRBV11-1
CASSLGRGPTEAFF
TGTGCCAGCAGCTTAGGACGGGGTCCCACTGAAGCTTTCTTT
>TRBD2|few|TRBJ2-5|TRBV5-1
CASSLSLAEETQYF
TGCGCCAGCAGCTTGAGCCTAGCGGAAGAGACCCAGTACTTC
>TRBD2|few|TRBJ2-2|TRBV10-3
CAISEGTSLTGELFF
TGTGCCATCAGTGAGGGGACTAGCCTTACCGGGGAGCTGTTTTTT